The source of this TCR beta chain is a study of cytomegalovirus exposure and HLA in healthy donors. Trimming removed 2 bases from V and 4 bases from J; junction bases left unmatched: 11. Per germline, CDR1 SGHAT and CDR2 FQNNGV. The CDR3 consists of 19 residues. Whole-study findings and limits: Exclusion as indistinguishable affected some V segments, including TRBV6-2 and TRBV6-3. Donor immune exposure was known only as CMV serostatus. In a later analysis, specific HLA alleles were associated with 15,000 to 20,000 TCR beta sequences at a 0.05 false discovery rate. An analysis was carried out at a later point. It showed that HLA-associated TCR beta chains were more clonally expanded than equally common non-associated chains.

Vbeta (60) and Jbeta (13) primers were used in the PCR. The protocol was immunoSEQ multiplex PCR, while the TCRdb copy is restricted to in-frame clones and leaves out a portion. The table includes about 71,000 clones, about two thirds detected once. Notes on this clone: Its antigen remains unknown.

Sequenced material: PBMCs. The receptor comes from a man between 40 and 49 years old in good health and CMV-seropositive. V gene TRBV11-2 combines with J gene TRBJ2-2; 12 bases are a match to TRBD2. The CDR3 DNA follows: TGTGCCAGCAGCTTACCTTGGACTAGCGGGACAAGGGGCACCGGGGAGCTGTTTTTT. Translated: CASSLPWTSGTRGTGELFF.